The 11 T cell receptor beta chains in this list originate from one sample, sequenced in a study of T cells in Graves' hyperthyroidism and ophthalmopathy. TCR beta CDR3 region amplification was performed from RNA transcripts. A first-round RT-PCR of the TCR CDR3 used the HTBI primer set. A single record per CDR3 protein comes from TCRdb applying MiXCR to the multiplex PCR reads. Altogether roughly 400,000 distinct CDR3 sequences are present, 15% to 19% being singletons, with the ten largest covering about 30%. Input material: blood. These receptors originate from a woman aged 18-29 years with Graves' hyperthyroidism that later progressed to Graves' ophthalmopathy.

This clonotype came up a few times. This chain links TRBV27 with TRBJ2-5; D unclear. This CDR3 spans 11 amino acids. Germline assignment: CDR1 MNHEY and CDR2 SMNVEV (reference sequence). Trimming removed 8 bases at V and 5 bases at J, with 9 bases between. The CDR3 region is CASHSAETQYF. The CDR3 nucleotides are TGTGCCAGCCACTCCGCCGAGACCCAGTACTTC.

This clonotype was found many times. The chain couples TRBV20-1 to TRBJ2-7; 11 positions match TRBD1. This CDR3 has 13 amino acids. Trimming cost V 6 bases and J 4 bases; bases outside gene matches: 5. The germline V gene encodes CDR1 DFQATT and CDR2 SNEGSKA (reference sequence). CDR3 region: CSAPGQGAYEQYF. CDR3 in DNA: TGCAGTGCCCCCGGACAGGGGGCTTACGAGCAGTACTTC.

There are many counts of this clonotype. Written as DNA, the CDR3 is TGTGCCAGCACGCCTAGCGGATGGTACAATGAGCAGTTCTTC. Translating gives CASTPSGWYNEQFF. The rearrangement joins TRBV5-5 to TRBJ2-1, with TRBD2 matching 7 bases. Germline V gene sequence: CDR1 SGHKS, CDR2 YYEKEE (reference sequence). V was pared by 6 bases and J by 4 bases, with 7 bases of the junction left unmatched. CDR3 size: 14 residues. The variable domain in full, with the rest retrieved from reference TRBV5-5 and TRBJ2-1, is DAGVTQSPTHLIKTRGQQVTLRCSPISGHKSVSWYQQVLGQGPQFIFQYYEKEERGRGNFPDRFSARQFPNYSSELNVNALLLGDSALYLCASTPSGWYNEQFFGPGTRLTVL.

In its sample, this clonotype was seen many times. The gene calls are TRBV7-2 and TRBJ1-2; D gene unclear. The V gene lost 5 bases and the J gene lost 8 bases, with 18 bases spanning the gap. This CDR3 region has 14 residues. Germline V CDR1 and CDR2: SGHTA, FQGNSA. CDR3 coding DNA: TGTGCCAGCAGCCCGACCGAGAGAGCGAGAGGCTACACCTTC. Its translation is CASSPTERARGYTF.

This clonotype was counted only a few times. The chain links TRBV5-8 to TRBJ2-2, with TRBD2 matching over 12 bases. Per germline, CDR1 SGHTS and CDR2 YDEGEE. This CDR3 contains 15 residues. V dropped 5 bases and J dropped 11; count of bases not matched to a gene: 10. Here the CDR3 reads CASSSGLAGTLELFF. CDR3 in DNA: TGTGCCAGCAGTTCCGGACTAGCGGGGACCCTTGAGCTGTTTTTT. Variable domain in full (rest from reference TRBV5-8 and TRBJ2-2): EAGVTQSPTHLIKTRGQQATLRCSPISGHTSVYWYQQALGLGLQFLLWYDEGEERNRGNFPPRFSGRQFPNYSSELNVNALELEDSALYLCASSSGLAGTLELFFGEGSRLTVL.

There are a few counts of this clonotype. The chain links TRBV20-1 to TRBJ2-7; 9 positions match TRBD1. Germline V gene data show CDR1 as DFQATT and CDR2 as SNEGSKA (reference sequence). This CDR3 is built from 14 residues. V trimming: 3 bases; J trimming: 6 bases; junction bases outside the gene matches: 9. DNA for the CDR3: TGCAGTGCTAGTATGCGACAGGGGGGTGGCGAGCAGTACTTC. It codes for CSASMRQGGGEQYF.

This clonotype was recorded many times. The J gene is TRBJ2-1, the V gene TRBV20-1; unclear D gene. Trimming removed 0 bases from V and 0 bases from J, with 12 bases in between. In germline, CDR1 is DFQATT, CDR2 SNEGSKA (reference sequence). This CDR3 has 16 residues. CDR3 sequence (DNA): TGCAGTGCTAGAGATGGCGCTCGGATCTCCTACAATGAGCAGTTCTTC. This codes for CSARDGARISYNEQFF.

This clonotype has a count of ten or more. The chain uses TRBV7-2 and TRBJ2-3, with TRBD1 matching over 11 bases. This CDR3 comprises 18 residues. V lost 1 base, J lost 0 bases, and 6 bases stayed unmatched. Germline V lookup: CDR1 SGHTA, CDR2 FQGNSA. As DNA, the CDR3 is TGTGCCAGCAGCTTAGGGAGGACAGGGGGCCTTAGCACAGATACGCAGTATTTT. Protein product: CASSLGRTGGLSTDTQYF.

This clonotype was detected ten times or more. The chain is built from TRBV30 and TRBJ2-2; a possible D gene is TRBD2 (7 bases). The V gene's germline CDR1 is GTSNPN and CDR2 SVGIG (reference sequence). Trimming removed 3 bases from V and 9 bases from J, with 14 bases in between. This CDR3 is built from 13 residues. The DNA of the CDR3 is TGTGCCTGGAGGGAGGGGGGGGCCCGGGAGCTGTTTTTT. Its protein is CAWREGGARELFF.

This clonotype was observed at least ten times. The rearrangement joins TRBV28 to TRBJ2-7; tentatively, D is TRBD2 (6 bases). This CDR3 is 18 amino acids long. V gave up 0 bases and J gave up 0 bases, with 18 bases separating them. CDR1 MDHEN and CDR2 SYDVKM come from the germline V gene. CDR3 in amino acids: CASSLWPAGDGSSYEQYF. CDR3 in DNA: TGTGCCAGCAGTTTATGGCCGGCTGGAGACGGGAGCTCCTACGAGCAGTACTTC.

This clonotype was counted at least ten times. The chain employs TRBV27 and TRBJ2-7; 11 positions match TRBD2. CDR3 size: 16 residues. Germline values: CDR1 MNHEY, CDR2 SMNVEV (reference sequence). The ends lost 5 bases at V and 2 bases at J; junction bases unmatched: 8. CDR3 bases: TGTGCCAGCAGTCCCTCGACTAGCGGGGTTACCTACGAGCAGTACTTC. Its protein is CASSPSTSGVTYEQYF.